This TCR beta chain was obtained from a study of response to subunit inactivated influenza vaccine (dated by TCRdb to the late 2010s). For the wider study: The study used deep quantitative T cell receptor repertoire profiling to track responses to a trivalent subunit inactivated influenza vaccine.

General findings and caveats noted by the study authors: The authors proposed that each seasonal influenza vaccination may bring in only a limited number of new T cells.

Here V drops 5 bases and J drops 3 bases, and the junction holds 3 bases not matched to any gene. Looking up the germline V gene yields CDR1 SNHLY and CDR2 FYNNEI. Including the terminal cysteine and phenylalanine, the CDR3 comprises 13 residues. The entry retains the CDR3 DNA only, 39 bases that are in frame from base 1. This clonotype was counted many times. This clone's antigen is unknown. Base-call qualities are not available, and no considerably larger clone is one nucleotide away. To prepare the library, RT-PCR was applied. The data were produced on an Illumina HiSeq 2500. The raw public reads went through TCRdb reprocessing: fastp at Q25, MiXCR clone calling, in-frame beta chains kept. Each entry is one CDR3 protein sequence, shown with its most common DNA and genes. Across this sample there are about 700,000 distinct CDR3 sequences, with roughly 15% seen only once. The ten most abundant clones make up approximately 7.6% of the sample.

Here the sequenced sample was PBMCs from blood, taken about 14 days before vaccination. This TCR came from a man in his fifties who received an inactivated influenza vaccine. Donor details come from another sample of the same person, matched by shared clones. Recombination connected TRBV2 to TRBJ2-7; 8 junctional bases match TRBD1. CDR3 reads: CASSSGQVYEQYF. The DNA sequence is TGTGCCAGCAGTTCGGGACAGGTCTACGAGCAGTACTTC.